This TCR beta chain was recorded in a study of T-cell memory formation after mild COVID-19. This clonotype showed up just a few times. TCRdb fed the 5' RACE reads into MiXCR, producing one record per CDR3 protein. The data show about 350,000 distinct CDR3 sequences, around 30% seen once. This CDR3 region has 14 residues. V lost 11 bases, J lost 0 bases, and 14 bases lay in between. The germline V gene encodes CDR1 SNHLY and CDR2 FYNNEI. This chain connects TRBV2 to TRBJ1-5; D remains unclear. This sequence originates from an adult woman who had mild COVID-19 (a few samples of this study predate the infection). Cell type and time point are not known. The specimen sequenced was PBMCs or a T cell subset sorted from them (not recorded which). The CDR3 DNA reads TGTGCCGGAAGTAGACGGTATAGCAATCAGCCCCAGCATTTT. It specifies CAGSRRYSNQPQHF.